Listed here is a single TCR beta chain. Its antigen is unidentified. This entry belongs to a study of cytomegalovirus exposure and HLA in healthy donors. Study-wide points: The later analysis indicated that the majority of CMV-associated TCR beta chains appeared HLA-restricted. Donors belonging to an Asian-associated ancestry cluster reportedly showed fewer N-insertions in productive TCRs than the roughly 670-donor mean, according to what a later analysis found.

With 60 Vbeta and 13 Jbeta primers, the PCR was carried out. Profiling relied on immunoSEQ multiplex PCR, and the TCRdb table lists in-frame clones only, not all of them. The table has fewer than 250,000 clones, roughly 83% seen once; the top ten hold roughly 1.3%. The junction had 18 bases not matched to a gene; V was cut back by 6 bases and J by 16 bases. The CDR3 runs to 15 residues. CDR1 is MDHEN, CDR2 SYDVKM, per germline. The V and J genes are TRBV28 and TRBJ1-4, with 9 positions matching TRBD1. The TCR sequence derives from a girl aged 10-17 years in good health and CMV-seronegative. Sequencing was done on a sample of PBMCs. CDR3 DNA: TGTGCCAGCAGACCGACCGGGACAGGGTCCCGTTCAGGGTTTTTT. Amino acids: CASRPTGTGSRSGFF. Filled out from reference TRBV28 and TRBJ1-4, the complete variable domain reads DVKVTQSSRYLVKRTGEKVFLECVQDMDHENMFWYRQDPGLGLRLIYFSYDVKMKEKGDIPEGYSVSREKKERFSLILESASTNQTSMYLCASRPTGTGSRSGFFGSGTQLSVL.